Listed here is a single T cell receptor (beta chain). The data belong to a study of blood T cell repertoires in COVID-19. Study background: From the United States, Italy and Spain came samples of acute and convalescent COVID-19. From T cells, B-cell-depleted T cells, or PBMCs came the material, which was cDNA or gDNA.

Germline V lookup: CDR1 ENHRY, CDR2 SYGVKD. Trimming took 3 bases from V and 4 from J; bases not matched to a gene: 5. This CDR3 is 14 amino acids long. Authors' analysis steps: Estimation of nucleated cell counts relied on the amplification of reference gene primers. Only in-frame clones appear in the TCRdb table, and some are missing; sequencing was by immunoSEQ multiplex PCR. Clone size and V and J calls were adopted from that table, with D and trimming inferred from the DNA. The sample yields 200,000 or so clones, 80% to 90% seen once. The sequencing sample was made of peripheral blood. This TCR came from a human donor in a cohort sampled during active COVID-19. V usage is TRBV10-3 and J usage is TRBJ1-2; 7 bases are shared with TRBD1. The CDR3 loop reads CAISDLGQSYGYTF. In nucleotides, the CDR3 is TGTGCCATCAGTGACCTGGGACAGAGCTATGGCTACACCTTC.